These 9 T cell receptor beta chains were sequenced from one sample in a study of T cells after yellow fever vaccination. One entry per CDR3 protein, called by TCRdb with MiXCR from the 5' RACE reads. The table includes approximately 550,000 distinct CDR3 sequences, roughly 21% detected once. The specimen was PBMCs, collected 15 days after the yellow fever booster vaccination. Receptor source: a man aged 30-40 years who received the YFV17D yellow fever vaccine.

The J gene is TRBJ2-2, the V gene TRBV12-5, with D possibly matching TRBD2 (6 bases). CDR1 and CDR2 from the germline V gene are LGHNT and FRNRAP. Trimming cost V 0 bases and J 3 bases, with 23 bases left between them. The CDR3 covers 20 residues. CDR3 DNA: TGTGCTAGTGGTTTGGTTTCCAACGCCGTGATAGCGGAGGACACCGGGGAGCTGTTTTTT. Translation: CASGLVSNAVIAEDTGELFF. Drawing the rest from reference TRBV12-5 and TRBJ2-2, the complete variable domain is DARVTQTPRHKVTEMGQEVTMRCQPILGHNTVFWYRQTMMQGLELLAYFRNRAPLDDSGMPKDRFSAEMPDATLATLKIQPSEPRDSAVYFCASGLVSNAVIAEDTGELFFGEGSRLTVL.

This clonotype was picked up a small number of times. The chain links TRBV28 to TRBJ1-1; no clear D. The V and J ends lost 6 bases and 0 bases respectively, with 20 bases between them. The CDR3 consists of 17 residues. Germline V gene data show CDR1 as MDHEN and CDR2 as SYDVKM. In DNA, the CDR3 is TGTGCCAGCAGCCTCGGTGGAGGATCAAGCATGAACACTGAAGCTTTCTTT. It encodes CASSLGGGSSMNTEAFF.

This clonotype was counted between two and nine times. V is TRBV20-1 and J is TRBJ2-1; TRBD2 matches at 7 bases. The CDR3 contains 11 residues. Germline V lookup: CDR1 DFQATT, CDR2 SNEGSKA (reference sequence). CDR3 nucleotides: TGCAGACCAGGTAGCGGGAATGAGCAGTTCTTC. Translation gives CRPGSGNEQFF.

This clonotype was picked up a small number of times. The genes are TRBV6-1 and TRBJ2-3; the match to TRBD1 covers 8 bases. Germline CDR1 MNHNS, CDR2 SASEGT. After removal of 6 bases from V and 6 bases from J, the junction contained 8 bases not matched to a gene. The CDR3 is made up of 14 amino acids. DNA for the CDR3: TGTGCCAGCAGATGGACAGGGAGTATGGATACGCAGTATTTT. Its translation is CASRWTGSMDTQYF.

The chain links TRBV3-1 to TRBJ1-5; D may be TRBD1 (5 bases). Trimming took 0 bases from V and 5 from J, leaving 8 bases between them. Germline V gene lookup returns CDR1 LGHDT and CDR2 YNNKEL (reference sequence). This CDR3 contains 14 residues. In nucleotides, the CDR3 is TGTGCCAGCAGCCAAGAGTACAGGCATCAGCCCCAGCATTTT. This translates into CASSQEYRHQPQHF.

In its sample, this clonotype was seen once. The chain combines TRBV5-4 with TRBJ2-2; 8 positions agree with TRBD2. Looked up from germline, CDR1 is SGHNT and CDR2 is YYREEE (reference sequence). V shed 2 bases and J 3 bases; nucleotides not matched to a gene: 3. There are 15 residues in the CDR3. CDR3 loop: CASSFIGRDTGELFF. CDR3 nucleotide sequence: TGTGCCAGCAGCTTTATCGGGAGGGACACCGGGGAGCTGTTTTTT.

The rearrangement uses TRBV5-6 and TRBJ2-1; TRBD2 matches at 7 bases. With 4 bases clipped from V and 4 bases from J, the junction kept 8 bases outside the gene matches. CDR3 length: 15 residues. CDR1 SGHDT and CDR2 YYEEEE come from the germline V gene. In DNA, the CDR3 is TGTGCCAGCAGCCCAGAGCTAGCGGCGTACAATGAGCAGTTCTTC. Protein product: CASSPELAAYNEQFF.

The chain joins TRBV14 to TRBJ1-6; no clear D. CDR1 and CDR2 (germline): SGHDN, FVKESK. The CDR3 spans 15 residues. Trimming pared 0 bases from V and 11 bases from J, leaving 14 bases between. CDR3 DNA sequence: TGTGCCAGCAGCCAAGATCGTAGCGGAGGGCCACCCCTCCACTTT. Translated, it gives CASSQDRSGGPPLHF.

This clonotype was seen a few times. The V call is TRBV11-2, the J call TRBJ2-1; D might be TRBD2 (6 bases). Germline V gene sequence: CDR1 SGHAT, CDR2 FQNNGV. V lost 5 bases and J 10 bases, leaving 15 bases between the germline ends. The CDR3 is 13 residues long. The CDR3 DNA follows: TGTGCCAGCAGCGCGGGACCTCCTAGCGAGCAGTTCTTC. Translated, it gives CASSAGPPSEQFF.